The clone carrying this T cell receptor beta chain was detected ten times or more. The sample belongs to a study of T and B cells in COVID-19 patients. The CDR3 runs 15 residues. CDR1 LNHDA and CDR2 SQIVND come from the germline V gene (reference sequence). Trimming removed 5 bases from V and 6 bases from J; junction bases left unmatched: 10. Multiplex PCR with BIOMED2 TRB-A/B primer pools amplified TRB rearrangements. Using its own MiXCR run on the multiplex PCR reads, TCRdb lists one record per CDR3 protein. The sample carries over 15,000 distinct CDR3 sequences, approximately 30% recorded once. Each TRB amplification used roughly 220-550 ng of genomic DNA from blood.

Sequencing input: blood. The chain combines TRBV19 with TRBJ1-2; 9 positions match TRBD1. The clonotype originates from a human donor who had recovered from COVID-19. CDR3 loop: CASSVNSGTGNGYTF. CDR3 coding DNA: TGTGCCAGTAGTGTCAACTCCGGGACAGGGAATGGCTACACCTTC. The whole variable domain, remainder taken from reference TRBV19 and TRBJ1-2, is DGGITQSPKYLFRKEGQNVTLSCEQNLNHDAMYWYRQDPGQGLRLIYYSQIVNDFQKGDIAEGYSVSREKKESFPLTVTSAQKNPTAFYLCASSVNSGTGNGYTFGSGTRLTVV.